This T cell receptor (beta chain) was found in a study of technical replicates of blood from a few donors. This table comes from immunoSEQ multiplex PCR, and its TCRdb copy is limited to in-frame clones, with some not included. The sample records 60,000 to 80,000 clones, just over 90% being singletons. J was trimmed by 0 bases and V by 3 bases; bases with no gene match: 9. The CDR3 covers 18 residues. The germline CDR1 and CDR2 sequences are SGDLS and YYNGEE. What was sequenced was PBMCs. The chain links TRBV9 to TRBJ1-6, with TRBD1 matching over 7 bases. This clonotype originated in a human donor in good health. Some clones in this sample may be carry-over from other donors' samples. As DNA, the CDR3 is TGTGCCAGCAGCGCAACAGGGACAGCCAGCTCCTATAATTCACCCCTCCACTTT. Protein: CASSATGTASSYNSPLHF.